This TCR beta chain was identified in a study of T cell responses to AZD1222 COVID-19 vaccine. TCRdb keeps only in-frame clones here, not all; method: immunoSEQ multiplex PCR. The table includes around 110,000 clones, less than 90% detected once. This clone was seen only a few times. Its matching antigen is unknown. General observations from the study: Only a handful of individuals given AZD1222 were seropositive at baseline. Clonal diversity was possibly underestimated; the donors were predominantly white British and more often female. Close to half of all spike-specific TCRs reportedly target regions of the variants that are unmutated. Dominant at 160-218 and 743-854, vaccine-associated CD4 TCRs also spanned spike.

Source: peripheral blood, taken on day 0 of AZD1222 vaccination. The origin of this receptor is an adult in good health.

The CDR3 here is CAISESRSDQPQHF. CDR3 nucleotide sequence: TGTGCCATCAGTGAGTCGAGGAGCGATCAGCCCCAGCATTTT. The chain is built from TRBV10-3 and TRBJ1-5, with D unresolved. Germline lookup yields CDR1 ENHRY and CDR2 SYGVKD. V was clipped by 0 bases and J by 5 bases, with 8 bases between them. This CDR3 is built from 14 residues.